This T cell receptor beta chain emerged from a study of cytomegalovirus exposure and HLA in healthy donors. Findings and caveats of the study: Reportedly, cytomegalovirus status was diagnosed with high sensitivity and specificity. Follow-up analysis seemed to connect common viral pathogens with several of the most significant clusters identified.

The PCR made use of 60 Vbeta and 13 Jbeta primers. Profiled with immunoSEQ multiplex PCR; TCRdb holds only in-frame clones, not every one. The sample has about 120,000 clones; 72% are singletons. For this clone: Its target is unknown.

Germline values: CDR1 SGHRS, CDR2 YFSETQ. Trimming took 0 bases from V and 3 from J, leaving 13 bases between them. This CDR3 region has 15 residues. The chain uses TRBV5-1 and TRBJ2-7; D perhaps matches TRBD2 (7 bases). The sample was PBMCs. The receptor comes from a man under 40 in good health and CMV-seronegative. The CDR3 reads CASSLAGGGLYEQYF. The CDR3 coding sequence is TGCGCCAGCAGCTTGGCTGGGGGGGGGCTCTACGAGCAGTACTTC.